These T cell receptor beta chains were read from a single sample in a study of tumor-infiltrating lymphocytes in localized non-small cell lung cancer. Generated by immunoSEQ multiplex PCR, the TCRdb table keeps only in-frame clones and is missing some. Of under 25,000 clones in the sample, just under 70% were seen once. The sequencing sample was made of lung tumor tissue. The receptors originated from a human donor with non-small cell lung cancer. Each CDR3 is given without its conserved first and last residue.

>TRBV7-3|TRBJ2-3
ASSLTLAGGPADTQY
>TRBV27|TRBJ1-2
ASGPTWGYGYT
>TRBV18|TRBJ2-7
ASSPFSGINEQY
>TRBV5-4|TRBJ2-7
ASSPGKQGYEQY
>TRBV5-1|TRBJ2-1
ASSLKVNEQF
>TRBV27|TRBJ2-5
ASSPGLAGARTQY
>TRBV5-4|TRBJ1-4
ASSLGMENEKLF
>TRBV7-9|TRBJ2-1
ASSPSQGRNSYNEQF
>TRBV29-1|TRBJ1-4
SVEDTVEEKLF
>TRBV30|TRBJ1-2
AWEHPGRKGYT
>TRBV6-1|TRBJ2-1
ASFLAVDEQF
>TRBV18|TRBJ1-2
ASQPAGPRGNNYGYT
>TRBV5-1|TRBJ2-1
ASSPDSRVYNEQF
>TRBV19|TRBJ1-2
ASSPRSGSGYT
>TRBV9|TRBJ2-3
ASSVGGARTDTQY
>TRBV27|TRBJ1-5
ASSPWGGAQH
>TRBV7-2|TRBJ2-3
ASSLGRSDTQY
>TRBV6-6|TRBJ2-1
ASSYSDTYNEQF
>TRBV4-3|TRBJ1-2
ASSQEGQGFYYT
>TRBV5-8|TRBJ1-2
ASSLGSSYGYT
>TRBV7-2|TRBJ2-7
ASSLGTSNYEQY
>TRBV28|TRBJ1-1
ASSLPGTHELTEAF
>TRBV5-1|TRBJ2-2
ASSTGTGFTGELF
>TRBV4-2|TRBJ2-3
ASSQTRTDTQY
>TRBV18|TRBJ1-3
ASSPSGNTIY
>TRBV7-2|TRBJ2-3
ASSKTSGSTDTQY
>TRBV2|TRBJ1-1
ASGGTETMRNTEAF
>TRBV30|TRBJ2-2
AWGYRAEVGELF
>TRBV5-1|TRBJ2-5
ASSFTSGNKETQY
>TRBV7-8|TRBJ1-1
ASSLESPLPGI
>TRBV25-1|TRBJ1-5
ASSQRGANQPQH
>TRBV27|TRBJ1-4
ASRAGQGKYEKLF
>TRBV13|TRBJ2-3
ASSPIFATDTQY
>TRBV5-1|TRBJ2-3
ASSFYAGVTDTQY
>TRBV10-2|TRBJ1-6
ASSFDRSVSPLH
>TRBV30|TRBJ2-7
AWSVGLAGTYEQY
>TRBV6-5|TRBJ1-2
ASSAQGFLHGYT
>TRBV10-3|TRBJ1-1
AISESQTEAF
>TRBV5-1|TRBJ1-3
ASSEQGASGNTIY
>TRBV10-3|TRBJ1-2
AISDSGNYGYT
>TRBV27|TRBJ2-7
ASKTSGGSQKQY
>TRBV29-1|TRBJ2-2
SVQTGQPTGELF
>TRBV23-1|TRBJ1-1
ASTRGASNTEAF
>TRBV19|TRBJ2-7
ASSTPAGQGTGEQY
>TRBV30|TRBJ1-1
AWSGDNSEAF